This entry lists 21 T cell receptor beta chains sequenced from one sample in a study of PD-L1 blockade in urothelial cancer. The protocol was immunoSEQ multiplex PCR, while the TCRdb copy is restricted to in-frame clones and leaves out a portion. The sample consists of more than 75,000 clones, 90% of them appearing once. Sequencing was performed on PBMCs, taken around atezolizumab (anti-PD-L1) treatment. The receptor set was obtained from a man in his 60s with urothelial cancer.

The J gene is TRBJ1-3, the V gene TRBV6-1; no firm D call. Per germline, CDR1 MNHNS and CDR2 SASEGT. There are 13 residues in the CDR3. The V end lost 7 bases, the J end lost 0 bases, and 7 bases lay between the germline ends. This CDR3 reads CASKEYSGNTIYF. The CDR3 coding sequence is TGTGCCAGCAAGGAGTACTCTGGAAACACCATATATTTT.

The V call is TRBV5-1, the J call TRBJ1-1; D remains ambiguous. Per the germline V gene, CDR1 is SGHRS and CDR2 is YFSETQ. V gave up 4 bases and J gave up 1 base, with 11 bases separating them. The CDR3 is 14 amino acids. DNA of the CDR3: TGCGCCAGCAGCCCCAGTGTGGCGAACACTGAAGCTTTCTTT. As protein: CASSPSVANTEAFF.

This chain joins TRBV4-1 and TRBJ2-3, with D tentatively TRBD1 (6 bases). The length of the CDR3 is 16 residues. Looked up from germline, CDR1 is MGHRA and CDR2 is YSYEKL. V was pared by 1 base and J by 1 base, with 12 bases between. CDR3 in DNA: TGCGCCAGCAGCCAAGCCCAGGGGTCTGGCACAGATACGCAGTATTTT. This sequence encodes CASSQAQGSGTDTQYF.

The chain links TRBV7-2 to TRBJ2-7; TRBD1 aligns across 7 bases. The CDR3 loop spans 14 amino acids. The V and J ends lost 5 bases and 0 bases, in that order; junction bases with no gene match: 4. CDR1 SGHTA and CDR2 FQGNSA come from the germline V gene. CDR3 in amino acids: CASSPQGSSYEQYF. The CDR3 coding sequence is TGTGCCAGCAGCCCACAGGGGAGCTCCTACGAGCAGTACTTC.

The rearrangement joins TRBV5-1 to TRBJ2-1; the match to TRBD1 covers 9 bases. The CDR3 contains 14 residues. Germline-derived CDR1 and CDR2 are SGHRS and YFSETQ. The V gene end was trimmed by 1 base and the J gene end by 6 bases; junction bases not matched to a gene: 2. This CDR3 reads CASSLLTGGNEQFF. CDR3 coding DNA: TGCGCCAGCAGCTTGCTGACAGGGGGCAATGAGCAGTTCTTC. Together with reference TRBV5-1 and TRBJ2-1, the CDR3 gives the full variable domain: KAGVTQTPRYLIKTRGQQVTLSCSPISGHRSVSWYQQTPGQGLQFLFEYFSETQRNKGNFPGRFSGRQFSNSRSEMNVSTLELGDSALYLCASSLLTGGNEQFFGPGTRLTVL.

This chain uses TRBV7-2 with TRBJ2-7; D call uncertain. This CDR3 has 11 residues. Germline CDR1 reads SGHTA; CDR2 reads FQGNSA. V lost 8 bases to trimming and J lost 4 bases, with 9 bases between them. CDR3 DNA: TGTGCCAGCGGATTCAGGTACGAGCAGTACTTC. As protein: CASGFRYEQYF.

The rearrangement joins TRBV7-8 to TRBJ1-1; TRBD1 agrees at 8 bases. J gave up 5 bases and V 4 bases, and 9 bases lay outside the gene matches. The CDR3 is made up of 15 amino acids. Per the germline V gene, CDR1 is SGHVS and CDR2 is FQNEAQ. The CDR3 region has the DNA TGTGCCAGCAGCTCGACAACAGGGGGTGGGACTGAAGCTTTCTTT. It encodes CASSSTTGGGTEAFF. Complete variable domain (other parts from reference TRBV7-8 and TRBJ1-1): GAGVSQSPRYKVAKRGQDVALRCDPISGHVSLFWYQQALGQGPEFLTYFQNEAQLDKSGLPSDRFFAERPEGSVSTLKIQRTQQEDSAVYLCASSSTTGGGTEAFFGQGTRLTVV.

This clone has just one count. This sequence joins TRBV10-3 and TRBJ1-1, with a tentative D call TRBD1 (6 bases). Germline lookup yields CDR1 ENHRY and CDR2 SYGVKD. Trimming removed 10 bases at V and 4 bases at J, with 16 bases between. The CDR3 runs to 13 residues. The CDR3 region is CATKILTGTEAFF. The CDR3 DNA is TGTGCCACCAAGATCCTGACAGGCACTGAAGCTTTCTTT.

The genes are TRBV5-6 and TRBJ1-6; D unclear. This CDR3 comprises 16 residues. Germline CDR1 SGHDT, CDR2 YYEEEE. V was cut by 4 bases and J by 3 bases, with 14 bases left in between. The CDR3 here is CASSLRRGDYNSPLHF. The CDR3, as DNA: TGTGCCAGCAGCCTACGACGCGGGGACTATAATTCACCCCTCCACTTT.

The chain uses TRBV9 and TRBJ1-4; 8 nucleotides match TRBD1. Unmatched junction bases numbered 5, after V lost 3 bases and J lost 7 bases. Germline CDR1 and CDR2: SGDLS and YYNGEE. CDR3 length: 14 amino acids. Written as DNA, the CDR3 is TGTGCCAGCAGCGCCGGACAGGGCGGTGAAAAACTGTTTTTT. This encodes CASSAGQGGEKLFF. The full variable domain, completed using reference TRBV9 and TRBJ1-4, is DSGVTQTPKHLITATGQRVTLRCSPRSGDLSVYWYQQSLDQGLQFLIQYYNGEERAKGNILERFSAQQFPDLHSELNLSSLELGDSALYFCASSAGQGGEKLFFGSGTQLSVL.

The V call is TRBV28, the J call TRBJ1-2; 7 nucleotides align to TRBD1. V lost 5 bases, J lost 8 bases, and 8 bases stayed unmatched. Germline V gives CDR1 MDHEN, CDR2 SYDVKM. This CDR3 has 13 residues. The CDR3 sequence is CASSPQGVRGYTF. CDR3 DNA sequence: TGTGCCAGCAGTCCCCAGGGGGTGAGGGGCTACACCTTC.

The chain uses TRBV5-1 and TRBJ1-5; TRBD1 might be the D (5 bases). Germline loops: CDR1 SGHRS, CDR2 YFSETQ. CDR3 length: 14 amino acids. V was trimmed by 1 base and J by 7 bases, leaving 12 bases between them. The CDR3 reads CASSLYGGDQPQHF. Written as DNA, the CDR3 is TGCGCCAGCAGCTTGTACGGGGGGGACCAGCCCCAGCATTTT.

The genes are TRBV18 and TRBJ1-6; 11 positions agree with TRBD1. CDR1 is KGHSH and CDR2 is LQKENI in the germline V gene. This CDR3 has 17 residues. The J segment lost 6 bases and the V segment lost 3 bases, leaving 7 bases of the junction unmatched. The CDR3 here is CASSPPNGQGANSPLHF. DNA for the CDR3: TGTGCCAGCTCACCGCCCAACGGACAGGGGGCTAATTCACCCCTCCACTTT.

This clone was detected once. The chain couples TRBV19 to TRBJ2-7; D is unresolved. This CDR3 contains 11 residues. From germline, CDR1 is LNHDA and CDR2 SQIVND (reference sequence). V was trimmed by 4 bases and J by 6 bases, leaving 7 bases between them. The CDR3 spells CASSNPVEQYF. Here the CDR3 DNA reads TGTGCCAGTAGTAACCCGGTCGAGCAGTACTTC.

The chain links TRBV10-3 to TRBJ2-7, with 7 bases identical to TRBD1. The CDR3 covers 13 residues. Unmatched junction bases numbered 9, after V lost 10 bases and J lost 3 bases. Germline CDR1 is ENHRY and CDR2 is SYGVKD. The CDR3 region is CATSSGTDYEQYF. CDR3 nucleotides: TGTGCCACCTCTTCCGGGACAGACTACGAGCAGTACTTC.

V is TRBV7-9 and J is TRBJ2-7; possibly TRBD1 for D (5 bases). Germline lookup yields CDR1 SEHNR and CDR2 FQNEAQ (reference sequence). Trimming cost V 5 bases and J 5 bases, with 10 bases left between them. CDR3 length equals 12 residues. The DNA for the CDR3 is TGTGCCAGCAGCCAGACAGAGGACGAGCAGTACTTC. It codes for CASSQTEDEQYF. Filled out from reference TRBV7-9 and TRBJ2-7, the complete variable domain reads DTGVSQNPRHKITKRGQNVTFRCDPISEHNRLYWYRQTLGQGPEFLTYFQNEAQLEKSRLLSDRFSAERPKGSFSTLEIQRTEQGDSAMYLCASSQTEDEQYFGPGTRLTVT.

V is TRBV9 and J is TRBJ2-1, with 8 bases fitting TRBD1. This CDR3 is built from 16 residues. V shed 0 bases and J 5 bases; nucleotides not matched to a gene: 7. CDR1 is SGDLS, CDR2 YYNGEE, per germline. CDR3 amino acids: CASSVDPRGLDNEQFF. For the CDR3, the DNA is TGTGCCAGCAGCGTAGATCCCAGGGGGCTGGACAATGAGCAGTTCTTC.

In the case of this clone: Different DNA sequences within this sample yield the same CDR3. This chain connects TRBV10-3 to TRBJ1-2, with a possible D match to TRBD1 (5 bases). CDR1 is ENHRY and CDR2 is SYGVKD in the germline V gene. CDR3 length: 14 residues. Trimming left V 0 bases short and J 1 base short, with 6 bases between. For the CDR3, the DNA is TGTGCCATCAGTGAGTCCACAGGTAACTATGGCTACACCTTC. This codes for CAISESTGNYGYTF.

The chain is built from TRBV30 and TRBJ2-1; the match to TRBD1 covers 9 bases. The V gene's germline CDR1 is GTSNPN and CDR2 SVGIG (reference sequence). V lost 3 bases and J lost 8; bases outside the gene matches: 8. The CDR3 loop spans 14 amino acids. CDR3 sequence (DNA): TGTGCCTGGAGAGAGGACAGGGGCAGGGATGAGCAGTTCTTC. Translating gives CAWREDRGRDEQFF. Complete variable domain (other parts from reference TRBV30 and TRBJ2-1): SQTIHQWPATLVQPVGSPLSLECTVEGTSNPNLYWYRQAAGRGLQLLFYSVGIGQISSEVPQNLSASRPQDRQFILSSKKLLLSDSGFYLCAWREDRGRDEQFFGPGTRLTVL.

This sequence joins TRBV6-5 and TRBJ1-5; 7 bases fit TRBD1. The V and J ends lost 3 bases and 3 bases, in that order; junction bases with no gene match: 8. Germline V gene sequence: CDR1 MNHEY, CDR2 SVGAGI. This CDR3 has 16 amino acids. The CDR3 loop reads CASSYNPGGNNQPQHF. The CDR3 coding sequence is TGTGCCAGCAGTTATAACCCAGGGGGAAACAATCAGCCCCAGCATTTT.

This rearrangement joins TRBV7-8 to TRBJ2-1; 8 nucleotides align to TRBD2. The germline V gene has CDR1 SGHVS and CDR2 FQNEAQ. V dropped 2 bases and J dropped 5; count of bases not matched to a gene: 5. The CDR3 has 15 amino acids. In nucleotides, the CDR3 is TGTGCCAGCAGCTTATCAGCGGGGGCGAACAATGAGCAGTTCTTC. Amino acids: CASSLSAGANNEQFF.